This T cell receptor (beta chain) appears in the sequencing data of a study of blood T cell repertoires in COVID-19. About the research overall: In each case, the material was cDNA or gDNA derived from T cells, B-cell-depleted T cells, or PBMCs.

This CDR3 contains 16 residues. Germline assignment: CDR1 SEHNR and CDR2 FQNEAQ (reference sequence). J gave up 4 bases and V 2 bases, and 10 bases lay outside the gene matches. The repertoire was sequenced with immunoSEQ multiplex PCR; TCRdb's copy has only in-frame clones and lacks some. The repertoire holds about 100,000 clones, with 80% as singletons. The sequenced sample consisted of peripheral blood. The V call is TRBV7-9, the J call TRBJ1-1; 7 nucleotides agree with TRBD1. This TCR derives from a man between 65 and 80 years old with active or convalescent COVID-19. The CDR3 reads CASSLPRQGLGTEAFF. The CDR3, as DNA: TGTGCCAGCAGCTTACCGCGACAGGGTCTGGGCACTGAAGCTTTCTTT.